This entry lists 7 T cell receptor beta chains sequenced from one sample in a study of OX40 agonist ivuxolimab in advanced cancers. Repertoires were generated with immunoSEQ multiplex PCR, while TCRdb's copy carries only in-frame clones and drops some. The sample records roughly 26,000 clones, 76% being singletons. Sequences were derived from CD4+ or CD8+ T cells sorted from blood, sampled in a trial of the OX40 agonist ivuxolimab. These receptors were obtained from an adult with an advanced solid tumor such as melanoma, head and neck, liver or kidney cancer.

The rearrangement links TRBV19 to TRBJ1-6, with D tentatively TRBD1 (5 bases). The CDR3 extends over 15 amino acids. CDR1 LNHDA and CDR2 SQIVND come from the germline V gene (reference sequence). V lost 4 bases and J 0 bases, leaving 7 bases between the germline ends. Here the CDR3 reads CASSKGSSYNSPLHF. The CDR3 bases are TGTGCCAGTAGTAAGGGGAGCTCCTATAATTCACCCCTCCACTTT.

The table lists this clone with a few counts. The chain employs TRBV6-4 and TRBJ2-3; D is unresolved. CDR1 and CDR2 (germline): MRHNA, SNTAGT. The CDR3 sequence is 14 residues long. V was trimmed by 4 bases and J by 3 bases, leaving 11 bases between them. The CDR3 DNA follows: TGTGCCAGCAGTGTAATGGGTGGAACAGATACGCAGTATTTT. Protein sequence: CASSVMGGTDTQYF.

Worth noting for this clone: Other nucleotide sequences in the sample specify the same CDR3. The V gene is TRBV19, the J gene TRBJ1-1, with D unclear. Trimming cost V 2 bases and J 2 bases, with 6 bases left between them. Looked up from germline, CDR1 is LNHDA and CDR2 is SQIVND (reference sequence). The CDR3 consists of 13 residues. CDR3 nucleotides: TGTGCCAGTAGTATACAGGAAAACACTGAAGCTTTCTTT. Its protein product is CASSIQENTEAFF.

The V gene is TRBV9, the J gene TRBJ2-2; D is unclear. Germline V gene data show CDR1 as SGDLS and CDR2 as YYNGEE. The CDR3 contains 13 residues. V dropped 3 bases and J dropped 7 bases, with 10 bases sitting between them. CDR3 sequence (DNA): TGTGCCAGCAGCGCCTATACTTACGGGGAGCTGTTTTTT. It yields the protein CASSAYTYGELFF. The full variable domain, in which reference TRBV9 and TRBJ2-2 provide the parts outside the CDR3, is DSGVTQTPKHLITATGQRVTLRCSPRSGDLSVYWYQQSLDQGLQFLIQYYNGEERAKGNILERFSAQQFPDLHSELNLSSLELGDSALYFCASSAYTYGELFFGEGSRLTVL.

This clone was detected a few times. V and J are TRBV9 and TRBJ1-1; D ambiguous. The CDR3 consists of 13 residues. Between the trimmed V and J ends, which lost 7 bases and 3 bases, there was a span of 13 bases. Germline V CDR1 and CDR2: SGDLS, YYNGEE. CDR3 sequence: CASGVSVDTEAFF. CDR3 in DNA: TGTGCCAGCGGTGTATCGGTCGACACTGAAGCTTTCTTT.

The J gene is TRBJ2-3, the V gene TRBV2, with 10 bases identical to TRBD2. This CDR3 is built from 18 residues. The J segment lost 1 base and the V segment lost 6 bases, leaving 13 bases of the junction unmatched. CDR1 is SNHLY and CDR2 is FYNNEI in the germline V gene. The CDR3 reads CASSGYRAGTSGTDTQYF. In nucleotides, the CDR3 is TGTGCCAGCAGCGGTTACCGGGCCGGGACTAGCGGCACAGATACGCAGTATTTT.

The rearrangement uses TRBV6-5 and TRBJ2-1, with TRBD1 matching 8 bases. The germline V gene has CDR1 MNHEY and CDR2 SVGAGI. The CDR3 is made up of 15 amino acids. After removal of 7 bases from V and 7 bases from J, the junction contained 12 bases not matched to a gene. This CDR3 is CASKGGTGGKNEQFF. In DNA form, the CDR3 reads TGTGCCAGCAAGGGTGGAACAGGGGGTAAGAATGAGCAGTTCTTC.